A selection of T cell receptor beta chains follows, all from one sample in a study of T cells after yellow fever vaccination. TCRdb analysed the 5' RACE reads with MiXCR anew, one entry per CDR3 protein. The data contain approximately 330,000 distinct CDR3 sequences, 4.1% of them singletons. The sequenced sample was PBMCs, obtained 5 days after the yellow fever booster vaccination. Receptor source: a man younger than 35 who received the YFV17D yellow fever vaccine. Both conserved end residues are part of each CDR3. Some rows have no size entry. The others give once, few or many, or a class for an expanded clone.

size	J	V	CDR3
.	TRBJ2-3	TRBV20-1	CSAYGLAGRGADTQYF
many	TRBJ1-2	TRBV5-1	CASSWDRGHYGYTF
many	TRBJ2-7	TRBV5-1	CASSLGQGVSYEQYF
few	TRBJ2-6	TRBV5-1	CASSPYPQGASGANVLTF
many	TRBJ1-1	TRBV12-3/TRBV12-4	CASRGPGTEAFF
few	TRBJ2-5	TRBV3-1	CASSQPPGSETQYF
many	TRBJ2-1	TRBV5-1	CASSLGGVNEQFF
few	TRBJ2-7	TRBV12-3/TRBV12-4	CASSYYYEQYF
few	TRBJ2-5	TRBV18	CASSPLEVGAGETQYF
many	TRBJ2-6	TRBV7-6	CASSLGQTGANVLTF
.	TRBJ2-1	TRBV4-1	CASTAGGTYTEQFF
.	TRBJ2-1	TRBV24-1	CATSDSDRRPGNEQFF
.	TRBJ2-3	TRBV27	CASSFSLGSGDRTDTQYF
few	TRBJ1-5	TRBV18	CASSLDRALNQPQHF
many	TRBJ2-5	TRBV7-9	CASLRGTQETQYF
.	TRBJ2-2	TRBV5-1	CASSLVQGTGELFF
.	TRBJ2-5	TRBV20-1	CSASGAEQETQYF
.	TRBJ1-1	TRBV12-5	CASAAFLNTEAFF
few	TRBJ2-1	TRBV10-3	CAISEVGNEQFF
few	TRBJ2-7	TRBV6-2/TRBV6-3	CASTDIASYEQYF
.	TRBJ2-1	TRBV19	CASKAPLVGSNEQFF
.	TRBJ2-7	TRBV7-2	CASSGGAGAIYEQYF
few	TRBJ1-1	TRBV20-1	CSARDLQGLNTEAFF
.	TRBJ2-5	TRBV30	CAYGLAGALAETQYF